The 4 T cell receptor beta chains presented below share a single source sample, sequenced in a study of radiotherapy plus CTLA-4 blockade in lung cancer. Generated by immunoSEQ multiplex PCR, the TCRdb table keeps only in-frame clones and is missing some. The data show about 62,000 clones, with about 72% seen just once and about 3% held by the top ten. The input for sequencing was peripheral blood, taken from a patient treated with radiotherapy plus ipilimumab. The receptors derive from a human donor with non-small cell lung cancer who had a complete response to radiotherapy plus ipilimumab.

The V call is TRBV27, the J call TRBJ2-3; 11 bases are a match to TRBD1. Losses at the gene ends were 6 bases for V and 3 bases for J; bases not matched to a gene: 5. Germline values: CDR1 MNHEY, CDR2 SMNVEV (reference sequence). The CDR3 length is 15 residues. The CDR3 region is CASSRDRGLTDTQYF. In DNA, the CDR3 is TGTGCCAGCAGCCGGGACAGGGGGTTGACAGATACGCAGTATTTT.

The CDR3 DNA reads as TGTGCCAGCAGCCAGACTAGCGGGAGGGCAGGGGGGGAGCAGTTCTTC. It is translated as CASSQTSGRAGGEQFF. The chain joins TRBV4-2 to TRBJ2-1; 14 bases match TRBD2. Per the germline V gene, CDR1 is LGHNA and CDR2 is YNFKEQ. Losses at the gene ends were 3 bases for V and 10 bases for J; bases not matched to a gene: 8. The CDR3 loop spans 16 amino acids.

The CDR3 is CASSSSPGLAGGETQYF. CDR3 DNA: TGTGCCAGTAGTTCTTCTCCGGGACTAGCGGGTGGTGAGACCCAGTACTTC. J is TRBJ2-5 and V is TRBV19; TRBD2 agrees at 12 bases. The V gene end was trimmed by 5 bases and the J gene end by 5 bases; junction bases not matched to a gene: 12. The CDR3 extends over 17 amino acids. In germline, CDR1 is LNHDA, CDR2 SQIVND (reference sequence). Supplemented by reference TRBV19 and TRBJ2-5, the full variable domain reads DGGITQSPKYLFRKEGQNVTLSCEQNLNHDAMYWYRQDPGQGLRLIYYSQIVNDFQKGDIAEGYSVSREKKESFPLTVTSAQKNPTAFYLCASSSSPGLAGGETQYFGPGTRLLVL.

This chain connects TRBV6-5 to TRBJ2-7; weak D call: TRBD1 (5 bases). CDR3 size: 14 residues. Per the germline V gene, CDR1 is MNHEY and CDR2 is SVGAGI. The V and J ends lost 2 bases and 3 bases respectively, with 11 bases between them. CDR3 DNA: TGTGCCAGCAGTTACCGGACAAGTAACTACGAGCAGTACTTC. This translates into CASSYRTSNYEQYF.